Shown below are 25 T cell receptor beta chains from a single sample sequenced in a study of identical twins. TCRdb fed the 5' RACE reads into MiXCR, producing one record per CDR3 protein. This table holds 450,000 or so distinct CDR3 sequences, over 12% found once. This sample also appeared in a second study, on yellow fever vaccine responses in identical twins.

The source material was CD4+ T cells sorted from blood. The receptors were sampled from a woman between 18 and 29 years old in good health.

In this sample, this clonotype turned up a few times. The rearrangement joins TRBV29-1 to TRBJ2-3; D perhaps matches TRBD1 (6 bases). There are 13 residues in the CDR3. Germline CDR1 and CDR2: SQVTM and ANQGSEA. V lost 6 bases, J lost 8 bases, and 18 bases lay in between. Here the CDR3 reads CSVGHYSLATQYF. CDR3 nucleotides: TGCAGCGTGGGACACTACTCGTTGGCTACGCAGTATTTT.

This rearrangement joins TRBV4-3 to TRBJ2-7, with 8 bases identical to TRBD2. This CDR3 is 15 amino acids long. Germline CDR1 is LGHNA and CDR2 is YSLEER. The junction had 7 bases not matched to a gene; V was cut back by 0 bases and J by 6 bases. CDR3 bases: TGCGCCAGCAGCCAAGAGCGAGCGGGAGTTGGCGAGCAGTACTTC. Residues: CASSQERAGVGEQYF.

This clonotype showed up just a few times. This chain uses TRBV20-1 with TRBJ1-4; D ambiguous. Trimming removed 1 base at V and 8 bases at J, with 5 bases between. The CDR3 loop spans 11 amino acids. Germline loops: CDR1 DFQATT, CDR2 SNEGSKA (reference sequence). The CDR3 is CSARVVEKLFF. For the CDR3, the DNA is TGCAGTGCTAGAGTTGTCGAAAAACTGTTTTTT.

This chain joins TRBV20-1 and TRBJ2-5, with 10 bases identical to TRBD2. Germline loops: CDR1 DFQATT, CDR2 SNEGSKA (reference sequence). There are 13 residues in the CDR3. V lost 7 bases and J lost 5; bases outside the gene matches: 7. The CDR3 sequence is CSVEREGAETQYF. CDR3 nucleotides: TGCAGTGTGGAGCGGGAGGGCGCGGAGACCCAGTACTTC.

In this sample, this clonotype turned up a few times. The chain uses TRBV2 and TRBJ1-5, with a tentative D call TRBD1 (6 bases). The CDR3 loop spans 18 amino acids. Germline values: CDR1 SNHLY, CDR2 FYNNEI. The germline V and J ends were trimmed by 1 base and 3 bases, with 19 bases remaining between them. The CDR3 reads CASSEEGDPLGDNQPQHF. The CDR3 DNA reads TGTGCCAGCAGTGAAGAGGGGGACCCTCTTGGAGACAATCAGCCCCAGCATTTT. Looking up the rest from reference TRBV2 and TRBJ1-5 gives the full variable domain: EPEVTQTPSHQVTQMGQEVILRCVPISNHLYFYWYRQILGQKVEFLVSFYNNEISEKSEIFDDQFSVERPDGSNFTLKIRSTKLEDSAMYFCASSEEGDPLGDNQPQHFGDGTRLSIL.

CDR3 nucleotide sequence: TGCAGCGTTGAAATGGTTAGTAGCGGGCCGAACACCGGGGAGCTGTTTTTT. Its translation: CSVEMVSSGPNTGELFF. J is TRBJ2-2 and V is TRBV29-1, with 7 positions matching TRBD2. The length of the CDR3 is 17 residues. Per germline, CDR1 SQVTM and CDR2 ANQGSEA. The J segment lost 0 bases and the V segment lost 2 bases, leaving 9 bases of the junction unmatched.

V is TRBV6-1 and J is TRBJ2-2; TRBD2 might be the D (6 bases). The germline V gene has CDR1 MNHNS and CDR2 SASEGT. Between the trimmed V and J ends, which lost 1 base and 2 bases, there was a span of 8 bases. The CDR3 length is 15 residues. This CDR3 reads CASSEVGTNTGELFF. For the CDR3, the DNA is TGTGCCAGCAGTGAAGTCGGGACTAACACCGGGGAGCTGTTTTTT.

This clonotype was found a few times. V usage is TRBV4-2 and J usage is TRBJ2-7; TRBD2 aligns across 8 bases. In germline, CDR1 is LGHNA, CDR2 YNFKEQ. CDR3 length: 15 amino acids. Trimming cost V 3 bases and J 3 bases; bases outside gene matches: 7. CDR3 nucleotides: TGTGCCAGCAGCCAGAGGGTTCTAGCGGGCTACGAGCAGTACTTC. It codes for CASSQRVLAGYEQYF.

With regard to this clonotype: Given a much more abundant clone one base away, this may be a read error. This chain connects TRBV9 to TRBJ1-2; D gene unclear. CDR3 length equals 13 residues. The germline V gene has CDR1 SGDLS and CDR2 YYNGEE. The DNA of the CDR3 is TGTGCCAGCAGCGTAGCTACGTGGGGTGGCTACATCTTC. Translated, it gives CASSVATWGGYIF.

In its sample, this clonotype was seen a few times. This chain links TRBV2 with TRBJ2-3, with D possibly matching TRBD2 (6 bases). The CDR3 length is 16 residues. The V end lost 8 bases, the J end lost 2 bases, and 20 bases lay between the germline ends. Germline CDR1 is SNHLY and CDR2 is FYNNEI. DNA of the CDR3: TGTGCCAGCGTTGGGTGGTTCGGAGGGATCACAGATACGCAGTATTTT. Its protein product is CASVGWFGGITDTQYF.

The chain carries TRBV20-1 and TRBJ2-7; TRBD1 or TRBD2 may be the D gene (5 bases each). This CDR3 has 13 residues. Trimming stripped 3 bases from V and 5 bases from J, with 14 bases between. Per the germline V gene, CDR1 is DFQATT and CDR2 is SNEGSKA (reference sequence). The CDR3 loop is CSASSGLAHEQYF. In DNA, the CDR3 is TGCAGTGCTAGTTCGGGGCTAGCCCACGAGCAGTACTTC.

CDR3 nucleotide sequence: TGTGCCATGGGCCCTGCGGGGGGCTTTGGTAATCAGCCCCAGCATTTT. This sequence encodes CAMGPAGGFGNQPQHF. This rearrangement joins TRBV5-3 to TRBJ1-5; D may be TRBD1 (6 bases). TRBV5-3 is recorded as an ORF, its role being uncertain. The CDR3 is made up of 16 amino acids. Trimming left V 9 bases short and J 4 bases short, with 23 bases between.

This clonotype was counted only a few times. V usage is TRBV20-1 and J usage is TRBJ2-7, with a weak D call TRBD1 (5 bases). The CDR3 is 13 amino acids. V lost 0 bases, J lost 2 bases, and 8 bases lay in between. Germline V gives CDR1 DFQATT, CDR2 SNEGSKA (reference sequence). CDR3 in DNA: TGCAGTGCTAGAGATACAGGCCCCTACGAGCAGTACTTC. Its translation is CSARDTGPYEQYF.

The genes are TRBV3-1 and TRBJ2-3; TRBD2 agrees at 11 bases. The V segment lost 1 base and the J segment 4 bases; nucleotides outside the gene matches: 7. CDR1 is LGHDT, CDR2 YNNKEL, per germline (reference sequence). The CDR3 is 17 residues long. This CDR3 is CASSQGLLAGAPDTQYF. CDR3 bases: TGTGCCAGCAGCCAAGGACTACTAGCGGGGGCACCAGATACGCAGTATTTT.

CDR3 region: CASSYSGGAAEAFF. The DNA of the CDR3 is TGTGCCAGCAGTTACTCGGGAGGGGCAGCTGAAGCTTTCTTT. The V call is TRBV6-5, the J call TRBJ1-1, with D perhaps matching TRBD1 (5 bases). Trimming stripped 0 bases from V and 6 bases from J, with 11 bases between. The CDR3 is made up of 14 amino acids. Germline V gene sequence: CDR1 MNHEY, CDR2 SVGAGI.

This clonotype was seen only a few times. V is TRBV28 and J is TRBJ1-6; 9 bases agree with TRBD1. Germline V gene lookup returns CDR1 MDHEN and CDR2 SYDVKM. Unmatched junction bases numbered 12, after V lost 7 bases and J lost 14 bases. The CDR3 length is 14 residues. CDR3 region: CASTTHPGQGTLHF. CDR3 nucleotide sequence: TGTGCCAGCACCACACACCCGGGACAGGGCACCCTCCACTTT.

This clonotype was detected a few times. The V gene is TRBV28, the J gene TRBJ2-3; D may be TRBD2 (5 bases). The CDR3 sequence is 12 residues long. V dropped 6 bases and J dropped 2 bases, with 6 bases sitting between them. CDR1 and CDR2 (germline): MDHEN, SYDVKM. The CDR3 is CASSGITDTQYF. The CDR3 nucleotides read TGTGCCAGCAGCGGGATCACAGATACGCAGTATTTT.

This sequence joins TRBV5-6 and TRBJ2-5, with 9 nucleotides matching TRBD1. The CDR3 consists of 15 residues. Germline loops: CDR1 SGHDT, CDR2 YYEEEE. Trimming cost V 2 bases and J 0 bases; bases outside gene matches: 2. CDR3 coding DNA: TGTGCCAGCAGCTTAACAGGGGGCCACCAAGAGACCCAGTACTTC. Translating gives CASSLTGGHQETQYF.

This clonotype was seen a handful of times. CDR3 nucleotide sequence: TGTGCCAGCAGCCCCAGCGGGGGGCCGAGTACGTATGAGCAGTTCTTC. It translates to CASSPSGGPSTYEQFF. The V and J genes are TRBV9 and TRBJ2-1; 9 bases are shared with TRBD2. The CDR3 has 16 residues. The V segment lost 4 bases and the J segment 8 bases; nucleotides outside the gene matches: 13. Germline CDR1 and CDR2: SGDLS and YYNGEE. Complete variable domain (other parts from reference TRBV9 and TRBJ2-1): DSGVTQTPKHLITATGQRVTLRCSPRSGDLSVYWYQQSLDQGLQFLIQYYNGEERAKGNILERFSAQQFPDLHSELNLSSLELGDSALYFCASSPSGGPSTYEQFFGPGTRLTVL.

The CDR3 is CAWTGGAYNEQFF. Here the CDR3 DNA reads TGTGCCTGGACAGGGGGGGCCTACAATGAGCAGTTCTTC. The V gene is TRBV30, the J gene TRBJ2-1; TRBD1 or TRBD2 may be the D gene (7 bases each). The CDR3 sequence is 13 residues long. The V gene lost 4 bases and the J gene lost 2 bases, with 9 bases spanning the gap. Germline CDR1 GTSNPN, CDR2 SVGIG (reference sequence).

The V gene is TRBV6-1, the J gene TRBJ2-3; tentatively, D is TRBD1 or TRBD2 (5 bases each). With 8 bases removed from V and 0 bases from J, the gap between germline ends came to 18 bases. Germline-derived CDR1 and CDR2 are MNHNS and SASEGT. The CDR3 runs 16 residues. The CDR3 coding sequence is TGTGCCAGCCGTAGGGGAGACAGTCAGAGCACAGATACGCAGTATTTT. This encodes CASRRGDSQSTDTQYF.

The chain has TRBV12-3 or TRBV12-4 and TRBJ2-5; D is unclear. Trimming removed 3 bases from V and 2 bases from J, with 16 bases in between. The CDR3 has 16 amino acids. The CDR3: CASSFRAVVLQETQYF. The DNA of the CDR3 is TGTGCCAGCAGTTTCCGGGCAGTCGTGTTACAAGAGACCCAGTACTTC.

This clonotype was detected a few times. The V gene is TRBV5-1, the J gene TRBJ2-7; D is perhaps TRBD2 (5 bases). Deletions cut 2 bases from V and 2 bases from J, with 11 bases between. CDR1 and CDR2 (germline): SGHRS, YFSETQ. The CDR3 covers 14 residues. CDR3: CASSLTGNTYEQYF. In DNA, the CDR3 is TGCGCCAGCAGCTTAACCGGGAACACCTACGAGCAGTACTTC.

This clonotype was recorded a few times. The chain recombines TRBV10-3 with TRBJ1-1; D is perhaps TRBD1 (5 bases). Per germline, CDR1 ENHRY and CDR2 SYGVKD. Trimming took 5 bases from V and 0 from J, leaving 10 bases between them. This CDR3 spans 14 amino acids. The CDR3 spells CAISLEGLNTEAFF. In DNA, the CDR3 is TGTGCCATCAGTTTAGAGGGGTTGAACACTGAAGCTTTCTTT.

This clonotype was counted only a few times. V is TRBV14 and J is TRBJ2-5; no reliable D call. CDR3 length: 16 amino acids. Trimming removed 4 bases at V and 6 bases at J, with 21 bases between. Germline CDR1 and CDR2: SGHDN and FVKESK. CDR3 bases: TGTGCCAGCAGCCCCAAAGGTGCGGACCCTAGGAAGACCCAGTACTTC. Its translation: CASSPKGADPRKTQYF.